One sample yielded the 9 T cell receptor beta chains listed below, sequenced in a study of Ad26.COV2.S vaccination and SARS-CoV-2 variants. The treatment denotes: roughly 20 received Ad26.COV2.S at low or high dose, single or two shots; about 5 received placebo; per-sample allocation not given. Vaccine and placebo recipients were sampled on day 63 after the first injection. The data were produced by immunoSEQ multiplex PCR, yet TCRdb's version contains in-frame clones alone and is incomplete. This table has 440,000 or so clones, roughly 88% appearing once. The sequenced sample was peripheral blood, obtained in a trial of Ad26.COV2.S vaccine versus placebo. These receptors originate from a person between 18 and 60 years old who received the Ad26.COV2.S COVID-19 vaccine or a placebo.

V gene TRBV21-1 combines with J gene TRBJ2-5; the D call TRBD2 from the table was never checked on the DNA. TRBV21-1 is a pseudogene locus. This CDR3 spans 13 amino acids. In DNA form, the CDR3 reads TGTGCCAGCCCACACAAGGAGGGAGAGACCCAGTACTTC. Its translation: CASPHKEGETQYF.

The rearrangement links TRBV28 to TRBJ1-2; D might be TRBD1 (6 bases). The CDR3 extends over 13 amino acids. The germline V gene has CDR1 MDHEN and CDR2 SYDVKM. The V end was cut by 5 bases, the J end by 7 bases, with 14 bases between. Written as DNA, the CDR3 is TGTGCCAGCAGTCTCCCGTCAGGGGTTGGCTACACCTTC. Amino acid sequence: CASSLPSGVGYTF.

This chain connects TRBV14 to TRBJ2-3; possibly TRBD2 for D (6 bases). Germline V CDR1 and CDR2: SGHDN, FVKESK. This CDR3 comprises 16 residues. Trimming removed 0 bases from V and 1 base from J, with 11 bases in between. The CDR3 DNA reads TGTGCCAGCAGCCAAGACGGGGACTGGCGCACAGATACGCAGTATTTT. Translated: CASSQDGDWRTDTQYF.

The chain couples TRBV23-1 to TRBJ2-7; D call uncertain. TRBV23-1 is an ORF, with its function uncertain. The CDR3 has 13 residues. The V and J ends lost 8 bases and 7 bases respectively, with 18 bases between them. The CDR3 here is CASHKVAVWEQYF. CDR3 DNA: TGCGCCAGCCATAAAGTGGCGGTTTGGGAGCAGTACTTC.

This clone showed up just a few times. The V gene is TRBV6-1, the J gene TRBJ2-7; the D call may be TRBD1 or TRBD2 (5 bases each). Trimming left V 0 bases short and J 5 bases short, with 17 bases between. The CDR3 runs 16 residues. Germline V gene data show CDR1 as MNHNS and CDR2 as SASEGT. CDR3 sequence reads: CASSEAKGSGWNEQYF. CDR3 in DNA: TGTGCCAGCAGTGAAGCTAAGGGGTCGGGATGGAACGAGCAGTACTTC.

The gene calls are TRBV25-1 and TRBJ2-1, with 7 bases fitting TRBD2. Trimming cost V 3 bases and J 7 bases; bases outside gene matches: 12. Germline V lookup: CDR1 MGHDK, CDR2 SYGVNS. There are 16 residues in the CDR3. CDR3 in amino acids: CASSDPRGRAGNEQFF. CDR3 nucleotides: TGTGCCAGCAGTGACCCCCGAGGGAGGGCCGGGAATGAGCAGTTCTTC.

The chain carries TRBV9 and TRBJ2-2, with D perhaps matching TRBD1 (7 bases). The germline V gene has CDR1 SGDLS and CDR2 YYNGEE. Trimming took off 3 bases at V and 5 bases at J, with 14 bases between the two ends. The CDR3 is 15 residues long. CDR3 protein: CASSAPGGPTGELFF. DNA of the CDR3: TGTGCCAGCAGCGCGCCAGGGGGGCCAACCGGGGAGCTGTTTTTT.

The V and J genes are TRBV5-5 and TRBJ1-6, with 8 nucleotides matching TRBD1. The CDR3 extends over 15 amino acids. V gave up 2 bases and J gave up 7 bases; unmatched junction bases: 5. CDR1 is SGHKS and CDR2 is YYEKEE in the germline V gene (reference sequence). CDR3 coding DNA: TGTGCCAGCAGCTTAGACAGGGGCGGGAATTCACCCCTCCACTTT. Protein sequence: CASSLDRGGNSPLHF.

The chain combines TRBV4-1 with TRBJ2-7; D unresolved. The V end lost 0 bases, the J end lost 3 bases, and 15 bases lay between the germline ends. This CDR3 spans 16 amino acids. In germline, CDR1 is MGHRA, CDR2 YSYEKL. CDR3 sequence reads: CASSQEGSANYYEQYF. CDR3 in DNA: TGCGCCAGCAGCCAAGAGGGGTCCGCGAATTACTACGAGCAGTACTTC.